These T cell receptor beta chains were read from a single sample in a study of blood T cell repertoires in COVID-19. The data were produced by immunoSEQ multiplex PCR, yet TCRdb's version contains in-frame clones alone and is incomplete. The table has under 200,000 clones, 70% to 90% seen once. The sample comprised peripheral blood. The receptors originated from a man aged 60 to 75 with active or convalescent COVID-19. Each CDR3 is given with its conserved first and last residue. D genes are given only for firm matches. A clone size is listed for some rows: how often the clone was seen (once, few, many), or a class if it is expanded.

v_gene	abundance	j_gene	d_gene	CDR3aa	CDR3nt
TRBV5-1	.	TRBJ1-1	TRBD1	CASSLSLFSNTGDKAFF	TGCGCCAGCAGCTTGAGTTTGTTCTCCAACACAGGGGATAAGGCTTTCTTT
TRBV7-2	.	TRBJ2-1	.	CASSLGLSRTEQFF	TGTGCCAGCAGCTTGGGACTGAGCCGAACTGAGCAGTTCTTC
TRBV5-1	.	TRBJ2-5	TRBD2	CASSTGLAGPGTQYF	TGCGCCAGCAGCACGGGACTAGCGGGGCCGGGGACCCAGTACTTC
TRBV29-1	.	TRBJ2-3	TRBD1	CSVWDRDTQYF	TGCAGCGTATGGGACAGGGATACGCAGTATTTT
TRBV5-4	.	TRBJ2-1	TRBD1	CASSSGTGGNEQFF	TGTGCCAGCAGCTCGGGGACAGGGGGCAATGAGCAGTTCTTC
TRBV6-5	once	TRBJ2-7	.	CASSKTDTFSYEQYF	TGTGCCAGCAGTAAGACAGATACCTTCTCCTACGAGCAGTACTTC
TRBV7-2	.	TRBJ2-7	TRBD2	CASSLRGEINEQYF	TGTGCCAGCAGCTTGCGGGGGGAGATCAACGAGCAGTACTTC
TRBV7-6	.	TRBJ2-2	TRBD2	CASSPTTSANTGELFF	TGTGCCAGCAGCCCGACGACTAGCGCTAACACCGGGGAGCTGTTTTTT
TRBV19	.	TRBJ1-2	TRBD1	CAGTGGEGGYTF	TGTGCCGGCACAGGGGGCGAAGGCGGCTACACCTTC
TRBV19	.	TRBJ1-2	TRBD1	CATEGQGASGYTF	TGTGCCACCGAGGGACAGGGGGCTTCTGGCTACACCTTC
TRBV29-1	.	TRBJ2-3	TRBD2	CSVEDVGTSADTQYF	TGCAGCGTTGAAGATGTCGGGACTAGCGCAGATACGCAGTATTTT
TRBV3-1/TRBV3-2	.	TRBJ2-2	TRBD1	CASSQLGTGSGELFF	TGTGCCAGCAGCCAGTTAGGGACAGGGTCCGGGGAGCTGTTTTTT
TRBV11-2	.	TRBJ1-3	.	CASSTTARRVSGNTIYF	TGTGCCAGCAGCACGACTGCCCGGAGGGTCTCTGGAAACACCATATATTTT
TRBV7-9	.	TRBJ2-5	TRBD2	CASSTQRGRETQYF	TGTGCCAGCAGCACCCAGCGGGGGAGGGAGACCCAGTACTTC
TRBV5-1	.	TRBJ1-1	TRBD1	CASSVEGADTEAFF	TGCGCCAGCAGCGTCGAGGGGGCGGATACTGAAGCTTTCTTT
TRBV6-5	.	TRBJ1-5	.	CASSPSHSNQPQHF	TGTGCCAGCAGTCCCAGTCATAGCAATCAGCCCCAGCATTTT
TRBV5-6	.	TRBJ1-3	.	CASSAGFVSGNTIYF	TGTGCCAGCAGCGCAGGGTTTGTGTCTGGAAACACCATATATTTT
TRBV7-9	.	TRBJ2-3	TRBD1	CASRQGGTDTQYF	TGTGCCAGCAGGCAGGGGGGCACAGATACGCAGTATTTT
TRBV27	.	TRBJ2-7	.	CASSPAGSPYEQYF	TGTGCCAGCAGTCCAGCCGGGTCTCCCTACGAGCAGTACTTC
TRBV10-3	.	TRBJ2-1	TRBD2	CAISLAGGTNEQFF	TGTGCCATCAGTCTAGCGGGGGGCACAAATGAGCAGTTCTTC
TRBV7-9	.	TRBJ2-1	.	CASSLVVGEQFF	TGTGCCAGCAGCTTGGTAGTTGGTGAGCAGTTCTTC
TRBV5-8	.	TRBJ1-5	.	CASTNRVTHRNQPQHF	TGTGCCAGCACTAACAGGGTAACCCATCGCAATCAGCCCCAGCATTTT
TRBV5-8	.	TRBJ2-1	TRBD1	CASSPGTGGRNEQFF	TGTGCCAGCAGCCCCGGGACAGGGGGTCGCAATGAGCAGTTCTTC
TRBV10-3	.	TRBJ1-5	.	CAISESRSGYSNQPQHF	TGTGCCATCAGTGAGTCGCGGAGCGGGTATAGCAATCAGCCCCAGCATTTT
TRBV2	.	TRBJ1-2	.	CASSNSNYGYTF	TGTGCCAGCAGCAACTCTAACTATGGCTACACCTTC
TRBV5-8	.	TRBJ2-3	TRBD1	CASSSGQRSTDTQYF	TGTGCCAGCAGCTCGGGACAGAGAAGCACAGATACGCAGTATTTT
TRBV10-3	.	TRBJ1-6	TRBD1	CATRLGQVNSPLHF	TGTGCCACTAGGCTAGGACAGGTTAACTCACCCCTCCACTTT